The T cell receptor (beta chain) described here comes from a study of T cell responses to AZD1222 COVID-19 vaccine. This CDR3 spans 15 amino acids. From germline, CDR1 is LGHDT and CDR2 YNNKEL (reference sequence). V was clipped by 6 bases and J by 2 bases; unmatched bases: 5. The method was immunoSEQ multiplex PCR; TCRdb's version includes in-frame clones alone and lacks a portion of them. This table holds about 100,000 clones, 86% found once. V usage is TRBV3-1 (or the pseudogene TRBV3-2) and J usage is TRBJ2-1, with 9 bases lining up with TRBD2. This sequence originates from an adult in good health. The specimen comprised peripheral blood, sampled on day 0 of AZD1222 vaccination. CDR3: CASSRGRAAYNEQFF. CDR3 bases: TGTGCCAGCAGTCGCGGGAGGGCCGCCTACAATGAGCAGTTCTTC.